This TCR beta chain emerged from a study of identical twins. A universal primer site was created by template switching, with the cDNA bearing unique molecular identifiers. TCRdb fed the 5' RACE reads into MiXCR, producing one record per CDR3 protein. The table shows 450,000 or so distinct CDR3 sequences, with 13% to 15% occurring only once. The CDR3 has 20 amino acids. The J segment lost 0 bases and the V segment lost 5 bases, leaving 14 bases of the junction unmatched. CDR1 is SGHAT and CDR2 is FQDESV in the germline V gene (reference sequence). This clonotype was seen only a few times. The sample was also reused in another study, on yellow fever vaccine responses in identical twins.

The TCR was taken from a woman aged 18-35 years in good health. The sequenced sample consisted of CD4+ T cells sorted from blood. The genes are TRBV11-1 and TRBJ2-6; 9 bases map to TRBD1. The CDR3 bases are TGTGCCAGCAGCCAGGACAGGGGCTCCACAGTCGGCTCTGGGGCCAACGTCCTGACTTTC. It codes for CASSQDRGSTVGSGANVLTF.